Listed below are T cell receptor beta chains from one sample, sequenced in a study of T cell repertoires in cytomegalovirus infection. From the reads, TCRdb called clonotypes with MiXCR, one entry per CDR3 protein. This table has a few hundred thousand distinct CDR3 sequences, approximately 17% appearing once. The sequenced sample consisted of CD8+ T cells from PBMCs. The receptors were gathered from a human donor in good health (CMV status not recorded). Some clones in this sample may be carry-over from other donors' samples. The CDR3 runs from the conserved cysteine through the conserved F or W. The order of the fields is CDR3 length, D gene, V gene, J gene, CDR3 protein. The D gene is left open where the match is weak.

13,TRBD1,TRBV6-1,TRBJ1-1,CASRDREDTEAFF
14,-,TRBV7-6,TRBJ2-7,CASSSRGDPYEQYF
16,-,TRBV12-3/TRBV12-4,TRBJ1-6,CASNLGGSYTNSPLHF
19,TRBD1,TRBV5-1,TRBJ1-2,CASSLPRIESPGQGPGYTF
14,-,TRBV29-1,TRBJ2-1,CSVEGVGEYNEQFF
15,TRBD1,TRBV6-2/TRBV6-3,TRBJ1-6,CASRTGTGGRSPLHF
11,-,TRBV10-3,TRBJ2-1,CATTIYNEQFF
14,-,TRBV7-2,TRBJ2-1,CASSFDSYYNEQFF
16,-,TRBV7-2,TRBJ2-1,CASSLDSGTPYNEQFF
16,-,TRBV7-9,TRBJ1-1,CASSLPNIGSNTEAFF
15,-,TRBV7-9,TRBJ1-4,CASSLGPTRVEKLFF
17,TRBD1,TRBV5-1,TRBJ1-2,CASSRRVNRGSYYGYTF
16,-,TRBV7-9,TRBJ1-2,CASSLSELDQEGGYTF
14,-,TRBV28,TRBJ2-2,CASTMETNTGELFF
15,TRBD1,TRBV28,TRBJ2-7,CASSPPTGGGDEQYF
14,-,TRBV7-9,TRBJ1-1,CASSQDSRMSEAFF
14,-,TRBV7-2,TRBJ2-7,CASSLDTVTYEQYF
17,-,TRBV2,TRBJ1-6,CASSEILITLYNSPLHF
14,-,TRBV12-3/TRBV12-4,TRBJ2-1,CASTDSLGYNEQFF
16,-,TRBV20-1,TRBJ2-7,CSARDRNGLKPYEQYF
13,TRBD2,TRBV29-1,TRBJ2-1,CSVVSGGAGEQFF
15,TRBD1,TRBV28,TRBJ2-5,CASSLGQGRQETQYF
15,-,TRBV4-1,TRBJ2-1,CASSPDAGSYNEQFF
17,TRBD1,TRBV6-1,TRBJ1-3,CASWDRQYAASGNTIYF
14,-,TRBV11-1,TRBJ1-5,CASSLAGPNQPQHF
17,-,TRBV28,TRBJ2-7,CASSLVGGAWISGEQYF
15,-,TRBV2,TRBJ2-1,CASSDDENSYNEQFF
15,-,TRBV4-3,TRBJ2-1,CASSQEEEPYNEQFF
16,-,TRBV6-5,TRBJ2-3,CASSYSLPTSTDTQYF
14,-,TRBV7-9,TRBJ1-1,CATEEGRLNTEAFF